These 6 T cell receptor beta chains were sequenced from one sample in a study of radiotherapy plus CTLA-4 blockade in lung cancer. Sequencing used immunoSEQ multiplex PCR; TCRdb keeps in-frame clones, though not all of them. The sample lists some 80,000 clones; around 78% were seen once. Specimen: peripheral blood, collected from a patient treated with radiotherapy plus ipilimumab. The receptors originated from a human donor with non-small cell lung cancer whose response to radiotherapy plus ipilimumab could not be evaluated. Some clones in this sample may be carry-over from other donors' samples.

V usage is TRBV5-8 and J usage is TRBJ1-3; a possible D gene is TRBD1 (5 bases). V shed 5 bases and J shed 0 bases, with 15 bases lying between them. The CDR3 extends over 16 amino acids. Germline V gives CDR1 SGHTS, CDR2 YDEGEE. The CDR3 region has the DNA TGTGCCAGCAGGCCCGGCTGGGACTACTCTGGAAACACCATATATTTT. Protein: CASRPGWDYSGNTIYF.

This sequence joins TRBV15 and TRBJ2-5; D not certain. V was pared by 1 base and J by 5 bases, with 17 bases between. The CDR3 contains 16 residues. Germline values: CDR1 LNHNV, CDR2 YYDKDF (reference sequence). For the CDR3, the DNA is TGTGCCACCAGCAGAGGTTCCCTAGGTTTAAAGGAGACCCAGTACTTC. Residues: CATSRGSLGLKETQYF.

V gene TRBV15 combines with J gene TRBJ1-2; 7 nucleotides align to TRBD1. The germline gives CDR1 LNHNV, CDR2 YYDKDF (reference sequence). V lost 0 bases and J lost 2; bases outside the gene matches: 6. The CDR3 runs to 16 residues. CDR3 coding DNA: TGTGCCACCAGCAGAGATCGAAGGGGGCCGAACTATGGCTACACCTTC. This encodes CATSRDRRGPNYGYTF. Using reference TRBV15 and TRBJ1-2 for the parts outside the CDR3, the full variable domain is DAMVIQNPRYQVTQFGKPVTLSCSQTLNHNVMYWYQQKSSQAPKLLFHYYDKDFNNEADTPDNFQSRRPNTSFCFLDIRSPGLGDTAMYLCATSRDRRGPNYGYTFGSGTRLTVV.

V usage is TRBV7-6 and J usage is TRBJ2-3; perhaps TRBD1 as D (5 bases). The germline V gene encodes CDR1 SGHVS and CDR2 FNYEAQ. Trimming cost V 5 bases and J 1 base, with 10 bases left between them. This CDR3 spans 14 amino acids. The CDR3 loop is CASSLTGRTDTQYF. The DNA for the CDR3 is TGTGCCAGCAGCCTTACAGGACGCACAGATACGCAGTATTTT. The full variable domain, with the rest looked up from reference TRBV7-6 and TRBJ2-3, is GAGVSQSPRYKVTKRGQDVALRCDPISGHVSLYWYRQALGQGPEFLTYFNYEAQQDKSGLPNDRFSAERPEGSISTLTIQRTEQRDSAMYRCASSLTGRTDTQYFGPGTRLTVL.

The V call is TRBV18, the J call TRBJ1-1; D may be TRBD1 (6 bases). There are 15 residues in the CDR3. CDR1 KGHSH and CDR2 LQKENI come from the germline V gene. V shed 3 bases and J shed 1 base, with 12 bases lying between them. CDR3 in amino acids: CASSPRTASNTEAFF. Here the CDR3 DNA reads TGTGCCAGCTCACCCCGGACAGCTTCGAACACTGAAGCTTTCTTT.

The chain joins TRBV9 to TRBJ2-2; 8 nucleotides match TRBD1. J was trimmed by 6 bases and V by 3 bases; bases with no gene match: 7. The CDR3 contains 15 residues. Germline-derived CDR1 and CDR2 are SGDLS and YYNGEE. The CDR3 sequence is CASSEAGGAPGELFF. DNA for the CDR3: TGTGCCAGCAGCGAGGCAGGGGGCGCACCCGGGGAGCTGTTTTTT.